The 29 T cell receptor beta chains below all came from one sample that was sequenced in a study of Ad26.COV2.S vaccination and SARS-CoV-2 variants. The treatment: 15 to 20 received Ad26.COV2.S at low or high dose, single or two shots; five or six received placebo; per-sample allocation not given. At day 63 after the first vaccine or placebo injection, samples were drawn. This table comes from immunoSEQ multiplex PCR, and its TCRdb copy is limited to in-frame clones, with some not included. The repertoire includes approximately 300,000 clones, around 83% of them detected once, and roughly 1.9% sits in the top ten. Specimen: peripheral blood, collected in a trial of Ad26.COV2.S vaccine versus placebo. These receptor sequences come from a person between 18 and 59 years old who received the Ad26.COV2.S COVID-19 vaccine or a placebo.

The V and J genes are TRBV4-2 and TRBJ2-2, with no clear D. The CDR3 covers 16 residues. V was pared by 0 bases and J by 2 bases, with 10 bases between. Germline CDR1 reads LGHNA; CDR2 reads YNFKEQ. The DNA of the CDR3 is TGTGCCAGCAGCCAAGATGCCAGCGACAACACCGGGGAGCTGTTTTTT. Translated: CASSQDASDNTGELFF.

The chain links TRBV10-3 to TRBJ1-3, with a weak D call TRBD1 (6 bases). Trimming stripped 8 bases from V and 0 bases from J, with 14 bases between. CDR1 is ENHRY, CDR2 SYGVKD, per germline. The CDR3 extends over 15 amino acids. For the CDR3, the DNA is TGTGCCATCGGGGAAGGACAGTTCTCTGGAAACACCATATATTTT. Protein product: CAIGEGQFSGNTIYF.

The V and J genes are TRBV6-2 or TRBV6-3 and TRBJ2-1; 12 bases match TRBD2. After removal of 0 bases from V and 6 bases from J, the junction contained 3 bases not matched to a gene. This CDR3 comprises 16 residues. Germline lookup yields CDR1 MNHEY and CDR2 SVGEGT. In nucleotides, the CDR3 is TGTGCCAGCAGTTACTCTCCTAGCGGGGGGGCCAATGAGCAGTTCTTC. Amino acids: CASSYSPSGGANEQFF.

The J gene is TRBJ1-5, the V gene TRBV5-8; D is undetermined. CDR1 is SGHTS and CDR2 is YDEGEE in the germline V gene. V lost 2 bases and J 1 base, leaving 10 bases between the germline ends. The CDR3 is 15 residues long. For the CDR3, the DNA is TGTGCCAGCAGCTTTGCCGTGAGAAGCAATCAGCCCCAGCATTTT. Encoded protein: CASSFAVRSNQPQHF.

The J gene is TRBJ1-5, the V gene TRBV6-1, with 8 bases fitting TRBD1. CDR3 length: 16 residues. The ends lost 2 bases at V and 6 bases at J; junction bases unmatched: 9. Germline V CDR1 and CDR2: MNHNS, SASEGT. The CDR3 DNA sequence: TGTGCCAGCAGTGAAAGAGGGGCAGGGGGCGGTCAGCCCCAGCATTTT. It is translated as CASSERGAGGGQPQHF.

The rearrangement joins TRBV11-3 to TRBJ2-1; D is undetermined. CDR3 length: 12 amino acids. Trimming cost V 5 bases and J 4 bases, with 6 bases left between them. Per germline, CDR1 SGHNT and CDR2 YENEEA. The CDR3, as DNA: TGTGCCAGCAGCGAAGGGTACAATGAGCAGTTCTTC. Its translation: CASSEGYNEQFF.

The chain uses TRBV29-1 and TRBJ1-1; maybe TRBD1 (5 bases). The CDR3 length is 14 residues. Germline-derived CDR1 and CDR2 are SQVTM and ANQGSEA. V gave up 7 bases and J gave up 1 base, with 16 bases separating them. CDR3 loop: CSGMGRGWNTEAFF. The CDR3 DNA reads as TGCAGCGGGATGGGACGGGGATGGAACACTGAAGCTTTCTTT.

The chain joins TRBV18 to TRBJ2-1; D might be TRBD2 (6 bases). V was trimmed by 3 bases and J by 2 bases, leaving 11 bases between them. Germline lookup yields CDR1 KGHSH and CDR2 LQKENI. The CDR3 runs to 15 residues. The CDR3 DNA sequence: TGTGCCAGCTCACCCCCGGGGGAGCCCTACAATGAGCAGTTCTTC. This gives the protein CASSPPGEPYNEQFF. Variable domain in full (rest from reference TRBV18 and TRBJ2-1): NAGVMQNPRHLVRRRGQEARLRCSPMKGHSHVYWYRQLPEEGLKFMVYLQKENIIDESGMPKERFSAEFPKEGPSILRIQQVVRGDSAAYFCASSPPGEPYNEQFFGPGTRLTVL.

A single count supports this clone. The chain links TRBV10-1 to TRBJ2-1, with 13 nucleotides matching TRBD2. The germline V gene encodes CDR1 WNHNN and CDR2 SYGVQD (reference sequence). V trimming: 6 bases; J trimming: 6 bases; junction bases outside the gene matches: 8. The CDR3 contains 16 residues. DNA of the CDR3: TGCGCCAGCAGCCAAGGGACTAGCGGGGCCCTCAATGAGCAGTTCTTC. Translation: CASSQGTSGALNEQFF.

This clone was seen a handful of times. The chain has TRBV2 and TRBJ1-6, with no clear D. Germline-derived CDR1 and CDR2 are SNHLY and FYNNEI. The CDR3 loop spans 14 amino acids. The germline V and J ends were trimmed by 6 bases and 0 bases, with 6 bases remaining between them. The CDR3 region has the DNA TGTGCCAGCAGACAGAGCTCCTATAATTCACCCCTCCACTTT. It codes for CASRQSSYNSPLHF.

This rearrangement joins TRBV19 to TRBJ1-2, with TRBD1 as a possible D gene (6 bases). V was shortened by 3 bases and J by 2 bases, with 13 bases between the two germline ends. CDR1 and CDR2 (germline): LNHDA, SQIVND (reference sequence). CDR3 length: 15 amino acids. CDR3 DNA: TGTGCCAGTAGTATTCAGACAGGTCGGAACTATGGCTACACCTTC. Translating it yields CASSIQTGRNYGYTF.

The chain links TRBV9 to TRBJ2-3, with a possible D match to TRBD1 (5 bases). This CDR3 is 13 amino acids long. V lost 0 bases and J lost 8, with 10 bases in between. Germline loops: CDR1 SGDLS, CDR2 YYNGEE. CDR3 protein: CASSVEGWGTQYF. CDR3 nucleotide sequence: TGTGCCAGCAGCGTAGAGGGGTGGGGTACGCAGTATTTT. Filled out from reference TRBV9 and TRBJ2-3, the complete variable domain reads DSGVTQTPKHLITATGQRVTLRCSPRSGDLSVYWYQQSLDQGLQFLIQYYNGEERAKGNILERFSAQQFPDLHSELNLSSLELGDSALYFCASSVEGWGTQYFGPGTRLTVL.

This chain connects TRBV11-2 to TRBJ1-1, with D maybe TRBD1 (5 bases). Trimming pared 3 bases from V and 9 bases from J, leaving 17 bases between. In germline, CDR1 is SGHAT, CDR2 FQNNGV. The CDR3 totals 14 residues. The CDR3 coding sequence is TGTGCCAGCAGCTTTTCTTTTCCGGACAACAAAGCTTTCTTT. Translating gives CASSFSFPDNKAFF. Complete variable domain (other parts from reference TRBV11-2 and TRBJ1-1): EAGVAQSPRYKIIEKRQSVAFWCNPISGHATLYWYQQILGQGPKLLIQFQNNGVVDDSQLPKDRFSAERLKGVDSTLKIQPAKLEDSAVYLCASSFSFPDNKAFFGQGTRLTVV.

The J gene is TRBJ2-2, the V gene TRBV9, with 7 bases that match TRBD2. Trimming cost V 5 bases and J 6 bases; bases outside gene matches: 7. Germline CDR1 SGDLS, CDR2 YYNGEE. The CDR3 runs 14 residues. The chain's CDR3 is CASSDGGMAGELFF. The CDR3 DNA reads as TGTGCCAGCAGTGACGGGGGGATGGCCGGGGAGCTGTTTTTT.

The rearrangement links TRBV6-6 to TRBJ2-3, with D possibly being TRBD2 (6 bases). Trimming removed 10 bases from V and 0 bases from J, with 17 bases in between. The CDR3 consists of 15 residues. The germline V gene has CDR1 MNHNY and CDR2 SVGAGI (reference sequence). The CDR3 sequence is CATQGGFSSTDTQYF. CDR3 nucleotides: TGTGCCACCCAAGGAGGGTTCTCTAGCACAGATACGCAGTATTTT.

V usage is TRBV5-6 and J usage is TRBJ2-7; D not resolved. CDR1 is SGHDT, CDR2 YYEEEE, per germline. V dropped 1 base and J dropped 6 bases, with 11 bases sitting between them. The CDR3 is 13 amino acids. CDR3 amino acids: CASSLPSGLEQYF. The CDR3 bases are TGTGCCAGCAGCTTGCCGTCCGGGCTCGAGCAGTACTTC.

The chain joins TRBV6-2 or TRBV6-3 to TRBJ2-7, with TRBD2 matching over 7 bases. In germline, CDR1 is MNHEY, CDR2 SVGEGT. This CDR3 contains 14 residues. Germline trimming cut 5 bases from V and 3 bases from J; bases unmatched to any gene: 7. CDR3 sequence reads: CASSARTRIYEQYF. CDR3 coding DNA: TGTGCCAGCAGTGCTAGGACTAGAATCTACGAGCAGTACTTC.

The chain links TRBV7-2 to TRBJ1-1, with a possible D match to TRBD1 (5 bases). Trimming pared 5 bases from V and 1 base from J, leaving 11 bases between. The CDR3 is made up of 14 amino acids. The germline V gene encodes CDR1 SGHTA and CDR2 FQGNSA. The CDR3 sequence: CASSPGRRNTEAFF. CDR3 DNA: TGTGCCAGCAGCCCGGGACGGAGGAACACTGAAGCTTTCTTT.

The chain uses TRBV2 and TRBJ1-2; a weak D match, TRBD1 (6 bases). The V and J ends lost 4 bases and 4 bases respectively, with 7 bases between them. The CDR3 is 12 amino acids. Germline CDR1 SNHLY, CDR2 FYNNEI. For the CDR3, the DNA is TGTGCCAGCAGTGCGGACAGCTATGGCTACACCTTC. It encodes CASSADSYGYTF.

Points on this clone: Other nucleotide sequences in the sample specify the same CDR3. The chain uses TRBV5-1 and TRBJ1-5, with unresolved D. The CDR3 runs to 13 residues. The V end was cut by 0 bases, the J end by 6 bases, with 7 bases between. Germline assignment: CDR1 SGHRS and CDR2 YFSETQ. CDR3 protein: CASSLGMGQPQHF. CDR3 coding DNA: TGCGCCAGCAGCTTGGGTATGGGTCAGCCCCAGCATTTT. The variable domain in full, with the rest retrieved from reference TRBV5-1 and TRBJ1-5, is KAGVTQTPRYLIKTRGQQVTLSCSPISGHRSVSWYQQTPGQGLQFLFEYFSETQRNKGNFPGRFSGRQFSNSRSEMNVSTLELGDSALYLCASSLGMGQPQHFGDGTRLSIL.

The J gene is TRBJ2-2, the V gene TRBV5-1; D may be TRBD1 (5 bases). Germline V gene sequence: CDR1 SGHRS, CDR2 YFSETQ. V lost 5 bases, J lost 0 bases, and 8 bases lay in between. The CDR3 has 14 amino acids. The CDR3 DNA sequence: TGCGCCAGCAGTAGGGGTTCGAACACCGGGGAGCTGTTTTTT. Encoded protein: CASSRGSNTGELFF.

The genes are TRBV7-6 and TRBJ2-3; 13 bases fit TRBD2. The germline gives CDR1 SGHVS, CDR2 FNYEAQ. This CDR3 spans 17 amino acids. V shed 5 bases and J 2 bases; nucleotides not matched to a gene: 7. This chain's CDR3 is CASSPGTSGVFTDTQYF. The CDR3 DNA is TGTGCCAGCAGCCCAGGGACTAGCGGGGTATTCACAGATACGCAGTATTTT.

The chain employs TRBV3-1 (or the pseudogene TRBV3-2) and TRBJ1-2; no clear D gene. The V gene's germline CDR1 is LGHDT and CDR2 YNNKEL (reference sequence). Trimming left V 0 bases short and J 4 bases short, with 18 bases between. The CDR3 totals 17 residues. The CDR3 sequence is CASSQEREARLSYGYTF. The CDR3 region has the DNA TGTGCCAGCAGCCAAGAGAGGGAGGCCAGACTAAGCTATGGCTACACCTTC.

The CDR3 DNA reads as TGCGCCAGCAGCACACGTGGGACTGAAGCTTTCTTT. It encodes CASSTRGTEAFF. This rearrangement joins TRBV5-1 to TRBJ1-1; no definite D call. Trimming shortened V by 4 bases and J by 5 bases, and 9 bases separated the two germline ends. The V gene's germline CDR1 is SGHRS and CDR2 YFSETQ. CDR3 length: 12 amino acids.

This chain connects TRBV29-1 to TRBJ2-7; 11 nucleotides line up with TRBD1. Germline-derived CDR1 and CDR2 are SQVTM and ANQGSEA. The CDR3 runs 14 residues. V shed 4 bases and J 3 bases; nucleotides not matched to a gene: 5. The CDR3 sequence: CSVAQGQGVYEQYF. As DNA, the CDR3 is TGCAGCGTTGCTCAGGGACAGGGGGTCTACGAGCAGTACTTC.

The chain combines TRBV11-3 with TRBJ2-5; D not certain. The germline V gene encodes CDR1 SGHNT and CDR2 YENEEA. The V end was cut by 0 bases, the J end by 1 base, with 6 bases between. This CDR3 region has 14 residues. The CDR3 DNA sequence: TGTGCCAGCAGCTTAGATCCTGGCCAAGAGACCCAGTACTTC. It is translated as CASSLDPGQETQYF.

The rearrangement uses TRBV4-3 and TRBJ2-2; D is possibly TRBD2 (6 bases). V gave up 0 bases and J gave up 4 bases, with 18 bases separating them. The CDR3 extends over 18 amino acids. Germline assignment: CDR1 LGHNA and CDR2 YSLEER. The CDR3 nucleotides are TGCGCCAGCAGCCAAGATTTACTAGCCCTCCCGGTCACCGGGGAGCTGTTTTTT. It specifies CASSQDLLALPVTGELFF.

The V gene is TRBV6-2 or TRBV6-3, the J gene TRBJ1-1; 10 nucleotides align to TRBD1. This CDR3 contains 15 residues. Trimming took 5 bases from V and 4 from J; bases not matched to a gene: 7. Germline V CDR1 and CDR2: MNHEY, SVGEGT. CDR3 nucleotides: TGTGCCAGCAGTCGACAGGGGGCGGGTCTCACTGAAGCTTTCTTT. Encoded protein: CASSRQGAGLTEAFF.

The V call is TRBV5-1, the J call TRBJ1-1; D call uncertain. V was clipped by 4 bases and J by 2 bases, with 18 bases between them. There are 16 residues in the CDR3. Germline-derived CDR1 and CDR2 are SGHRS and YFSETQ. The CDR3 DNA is TGCGCCAGCAGCCCCCGGACCTACCTGAAAAACACTGAAGCTTTCTTT. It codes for CASSPRTYLKNTEAFF.